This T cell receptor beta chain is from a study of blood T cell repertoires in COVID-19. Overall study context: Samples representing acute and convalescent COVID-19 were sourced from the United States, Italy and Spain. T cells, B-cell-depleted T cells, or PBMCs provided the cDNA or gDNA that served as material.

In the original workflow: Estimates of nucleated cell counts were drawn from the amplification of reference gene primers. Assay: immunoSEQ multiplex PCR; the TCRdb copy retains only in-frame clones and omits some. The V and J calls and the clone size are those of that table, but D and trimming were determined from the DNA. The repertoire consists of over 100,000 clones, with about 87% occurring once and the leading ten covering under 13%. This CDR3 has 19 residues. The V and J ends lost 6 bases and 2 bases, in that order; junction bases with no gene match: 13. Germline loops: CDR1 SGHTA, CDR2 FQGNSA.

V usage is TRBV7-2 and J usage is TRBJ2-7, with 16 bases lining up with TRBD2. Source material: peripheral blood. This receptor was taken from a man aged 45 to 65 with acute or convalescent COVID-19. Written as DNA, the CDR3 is TGTGCCAGCAGTCACAGGGGGACTAGCGGGAGGGGAGGCGCCTACGAGCAGTACTTC. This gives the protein CASSHRGTSGRGGAYEQYF. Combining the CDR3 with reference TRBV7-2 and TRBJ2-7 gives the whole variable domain GAGVSQSPSNKVTEKGKDVELRCDPISGHTALYWYRQSLGQGLEFLIYFQGNSAPDKSGLPSDRFSAERTGGSVSTLTIQRTQQEDSAVYLCASSHRGTSGRGGAYEQYFGPGTRLTVT.